This record covers a single T cell receptor beta chain. V trimming: 3 bases; J trimming: 8 bases; junction bases outside the gene matches: 12. The germline CDR1 and CDR2 sequences are DFQATT and SNEGSKA (reference sequence). This CDR3 contains 14 residues. TCRdb re-called the 5' RACE reads with MiXCR, one entry per CDR3 protein. Of fewer than 250,000 distinct CDR3 sequences in the sample, 25% to 35% were seen once. This entry comes from a study of T-cell memory formation after mild COVID-19. Sample: PBMCs or a T cell subset sorted from them (not recorded which). The chain has TRBV20-1 and TRBJ1-2, with 7 positions matching TRBD1. The receptor was derived from an adult woman who had mild COVID-19 (a few samples of this study predate the infection). Cell type and time point are not known. This CDR3 reads CSASRRRGRRGYTF. Here the CDR3 DNA reads TGCAGTGCTAGTCGGAGGAGGGGGCGAAGAGGCTACACCTTC.